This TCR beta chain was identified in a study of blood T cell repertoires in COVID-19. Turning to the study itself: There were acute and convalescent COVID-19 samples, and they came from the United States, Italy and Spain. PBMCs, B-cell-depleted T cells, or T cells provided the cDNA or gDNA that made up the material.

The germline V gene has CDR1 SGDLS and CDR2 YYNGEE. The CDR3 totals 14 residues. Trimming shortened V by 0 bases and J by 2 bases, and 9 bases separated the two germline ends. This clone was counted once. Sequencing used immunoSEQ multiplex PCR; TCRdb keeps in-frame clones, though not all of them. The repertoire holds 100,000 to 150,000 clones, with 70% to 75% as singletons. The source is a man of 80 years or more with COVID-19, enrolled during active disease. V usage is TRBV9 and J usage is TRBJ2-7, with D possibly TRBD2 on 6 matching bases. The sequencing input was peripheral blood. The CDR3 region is CASSVVEGTYEQYF. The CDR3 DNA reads TGTGCCAGCAGCGTAGTGGAGGGGACCTACGAGCAGTACTTC.